This TCR beta chain was found in a study of OX40 agonist ivuxolimab in advanced cancers. Study details: Ivuxolimab, which is an agonistic anti-OX40 (CD134) antibody, was administered to the patients. Earlier treatment with anti-PD-1, anti-PD-L1 or anti-CTLA-4 was permitted, and roughly 40% had received some.

This table comes from immunoSEQ multiplex PCR, and its TCRdb copy is limited to in-frame clones, with some not included. Counted here are under 40,000 clones, 75% to 95% occurring once; the ten biggest clones make up 4.8%. Autoimmune disease history or systemic immunosuppression led to patients being barred. This receptor was taken from an adult with an advanced solid tumor such as melanoma, head and neck, liver or kidney cancer. Sample: CD4+ or CD8+ T cells sorted from blood, taken in a trial of the OX40 agonist ivuxolimab.

In nucleotides, the CDR3 is TGCGCCAGCAGCCCAATAGCGGGAGGGCGAGAGACCCAGTACTTC. Protein product: CASSPIAGGRETQYF. The chain recombines TRBV4-1 with TRBJ2-5, with 11 bases that match TRBD2. Unmatched junction bases numbered 5, after V lost 4 bases and J lost 4 bases. The germline V gene encodes CDR1 MGHRA and CDR2 YSYEKL. The CDR3 covers 15 residues.